This T cell receptor beta chain was sequenced for a study of T cells in Graves' hyperthyroidism and ophthalmopathy (dated by TCRdb to between 2019 and 2020). Broadly, across the study: To identify distinguishing TCR V-J signatures, a discovery cohort of around 100 patients was used, comprising 40 to 45 with Graves' ophthalmopathy and some 60 with stable Graves' hyperthyroidism. In addition, the study compared T-cell repertoires in thyroid tissue and in blood from five or six Graves' hyperthyroidism patients. After blood sampling, hyperthyroidism patients were treated with methimazole at a starting dose of 30 mg daily, and ophthalmopathy patients were treated with high-dose intravenous methylprednisolone. The 95 to 100 discovery patients were randomly divided into training and test sets at a 7:3 ratio. Prospective prediction of ophthalmopathy was tested in an independent validation cohort of fewer than 20 hyperthyroidism patients and 15 to 17 patients who later progressed to ophthalmopathy. The paper describes TCR Vbeta CDR3 sequencing of around 130 peripheral blood samples, made up of around 41 ophthalmopathy patients, around 78 hyperthyroidism patients and 17 progressor patients. Study-wide conclusions, independent of this receptor: Most expanded thyroid clonotypes (frequency above 0.001) were also detected in blood, suggesting blood repertoires may reflect thyroid immune responses. No statistical method was used to fix the sample size in advance, and group allocation was not hidden from the investigators. A 13 V-J signature model separated ophthalmopathy from stable hyperthyroidism, with roughly 88% sensitivity and 81.08% specificity in cross-validation and 80%/75% in testing. During validation, the model predicted progression to ophthalmopathy a median of approximately six months ahead of onset, with 70.59% sensitivity and almost 75% specificity.

Patients with uncontrolled infections, other autoimmune diseases, pregnancy or lactation were excluded. Diagnoses were established on the basis of clinical symptoms, serum thyroxine and TRAb, thyroid ultrasound, and orbital computed tomography. Total RNA was extracted using Trizol reagent, and RNA quality was assessed on an Agilent 2100 Bioanalyzer. Spanning cysteine to phenylalanine, the CDR3 consists of 9 amino acids. Only the CDR3 part of the read is kept: 27 bases, read in frame from the first base. Trimming at the junction amounts to 3 bases on V and 9 bases on J, and the germline ends lie 0 bases apart. The germline V gene encodes CDR1 SNHLY and CDR2 FYNNEI. Amplification of TCR beta CDR3 regions was carried out from RNA transcripts. For the first round of RT-PCR on the TCR CDR3, the HTBI primer set was used together with the Qiagen OneStep RT-PCR kit. Libraries were constructed in a second round of multiplex PCR, after which size selection and purification were carried out. The libraries were sequenced on an Illumina HiSeq2000 using paired-end 100 bp reads. The original pipeline was this. SOAPnuke was used to process the raw data, throwing out any read that contained adapters or uncalled bases, had a mean Phred below 15, or lacked an exact constant-primer or identifier match. High-quality paired reads were merged using COPE v1.2.5, and each unique nucleotide sequence was defined as a clonotype. MiTCR v1.1 was used to align the clonotypes against IMGT TRBV, TRBD and TRBJ reference segments. Only V-J combinations with frequency above 0.0001, covering roughly 99% of repertoires, were analysed. The TCS score was defined as F50 (clonal expansion) divided by E x V (chaos), with BLOSUM62-based TCRdist calculated between CDR3 peptides within each V-J. Welch's t-statistics and random forest reduced fewer than 550 V-J features to 10 to 15, which were used in a naive Bayes classifier (R e1071). Thyroid-blood repertoire similarity was quantified with the Morisita-Horn index. The raw public reads went through TCRdb reprocessing: fastp at Q25, MiXCR clone calling, in-frame beta chains kept. A single entry per CDR3 protein holds the most common genes and DNA from its merged rows. The V and J calls, along with clone size, are taken from TCRdb and not from the paper's own processing. The sample includes 650,000 to 800,000 distinct CDR3 sequences, with approximately 42% observed a single time. Together, the top ten hold 7% to 7.5% of the sample.

There are a few counts of this clonotype. Its antigen has not been determined. Base qualities are not provided; no much larger clone lies one nucleotide away. This sequence was found in an adult man with Graves' disease, either hyperthyroidism or ophthalmopathy (not recorded which). The sequenced sample was peripheral blood or thyroid tissue (not recorded which). Recombination joined TRBV2 with TRBJ1-5, with no reliable assignment of the D segment. Read as DNA, the sequence is TGTGCCAGCAGTGAGCCCCAGCATTTT. It specifies CASSEPQHF.